One and the same sample provided the 3 T cell receptor beta chains below, sequenced in a study of Ad26.COV2.S vaccination and SARS-CoV-2 variants. As for treatment: some 20 received Ad26.COV2.S at low or high dose, single or two shots; 5 received placebo; per-sample allocation not given. The samples date from day 63 after the first vaccine or placebo injection. Sequenced by immunoSEQ multiplex PCR; TCRdb stores in-frame clones only, minus some. The table has about 680,000 clones, 89% seen once. This sample comprised peripheral blood, obtained in a trial of Ad26.COV2.S vaccine versus placebo. Source of these receptors: a person aged 18 to 59 who received the Ad26.COV2.S COVID-19 vaccine or a placebo.

The chain uses TRBV7-9 and TRBJ2-4; either TRBD1 or TRBD2 may fit D (5 bases each). This CDR3 is built from 14 residues. V gave up 6 bases and J gave up 0 bases, with 9 bases separating them. Germline CDR1 is SEHNR and CDR2 is FQNEAQ (reference sequence). CDR3 nucleotides: TGTGCCAGCAGGGGGGTGGAAGCCAAAAACATTCAGTACTTC. This encodes CASRGVEAKNIQYF.

This clone occurred once. At the DNA level, this CDR3 is encoded by other sequences in the same sample as well. The chain joins TRBV5-1 to TRBJ2-1, with D uncertain. V was shortened by 0 bases and J by 4 bases, with 5 bases between the two germline ends. Germline values: CDR1 SGHRS, CDR2 YFSETQ. There are 13 residues in the CDR3. As DNA, the CDR3 is TGCGCCAGCAGCTTGGGTTCATACAATGAGCAGTTCTTC. Its translation: CASSLGSYNEQFF. The full variable domain, in which reference TRBV5-1 and TRBJ2-1 provide the parts outside the CDR3, is KAGVTQTPRYLIKTRGQQVTLSCSPISGHRSVSWYQQTPGQGLQFLFEYFSETQRNKGNFPGRFSGRQFSNSRSEMNVSTLELGDSALYLCASSLGSYNEQFFGPGTRLTVL.

This chain connects TRBV18 to TRBJ2-7, with 7 bases aligning to TRBD1. V gave up 6 bases and J gave up 3 bases; unmatched junction bases: 11. The CDR3 extends over 15 amino acids. The germline CDR1 and CDR2 sequences are KGHSH and LQKENI. The CDR3 DNA follows: TGTGCCAGCTCTCCTAATTCCGGGACAGACTACGAGCAGTACTTC. Translated, it gives CASSPNSGTDYEQYF.